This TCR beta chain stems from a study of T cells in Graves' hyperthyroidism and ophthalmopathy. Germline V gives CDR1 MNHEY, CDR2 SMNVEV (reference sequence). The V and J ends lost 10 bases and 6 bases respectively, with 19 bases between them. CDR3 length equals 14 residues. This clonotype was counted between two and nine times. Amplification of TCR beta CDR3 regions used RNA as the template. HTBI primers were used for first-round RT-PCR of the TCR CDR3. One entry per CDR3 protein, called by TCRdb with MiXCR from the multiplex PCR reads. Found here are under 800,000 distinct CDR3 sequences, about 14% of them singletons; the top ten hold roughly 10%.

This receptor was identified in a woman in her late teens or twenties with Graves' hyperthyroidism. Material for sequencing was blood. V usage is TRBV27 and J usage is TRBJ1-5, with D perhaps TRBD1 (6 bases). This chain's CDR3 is CATSQQGRFQPQHF. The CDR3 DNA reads TGTGCCACCAGCCAACAGGGTCGATTTCAGCCCCAGCATTTT.